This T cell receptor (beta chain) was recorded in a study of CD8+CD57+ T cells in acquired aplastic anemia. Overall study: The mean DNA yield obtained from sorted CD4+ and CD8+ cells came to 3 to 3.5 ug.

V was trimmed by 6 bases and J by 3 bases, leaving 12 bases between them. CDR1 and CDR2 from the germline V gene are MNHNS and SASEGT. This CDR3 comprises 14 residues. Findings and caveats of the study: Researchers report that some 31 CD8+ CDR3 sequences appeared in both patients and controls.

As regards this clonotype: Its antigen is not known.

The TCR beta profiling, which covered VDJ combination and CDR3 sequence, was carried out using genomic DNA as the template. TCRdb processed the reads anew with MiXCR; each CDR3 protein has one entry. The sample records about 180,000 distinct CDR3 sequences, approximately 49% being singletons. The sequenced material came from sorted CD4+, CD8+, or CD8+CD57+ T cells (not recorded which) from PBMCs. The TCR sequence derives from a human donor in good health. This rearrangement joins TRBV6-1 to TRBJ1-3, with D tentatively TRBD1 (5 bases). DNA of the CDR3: TGTGCCAGCAGCCGGGGGTCGGATGGAAACACCATATATTTT. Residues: CASSRGSDGNTIYF.